This entry is about one T cell receptor beta chain. Its specificity is unknown. This PCR relied on a set of 60 Vbeta primers and 13 Jbeta primers. Original methodology: Approximately 83 million unique TCR beta chains, roughly 11 million shared, were counted in a later analysis. The repertoire was sequenced with immunoSEQ multiplex PCR; TCRdb's copy has only in-frame clones and lacks some. D and trimming come from the DNA, and the V and J calls and clone size come from that table. The data show some 190,000 clones, around 82% seen once. These data belong to a study of cytomegalovirus exposure and HLA in healthy donors. Findings and caveats of the study: As was reported, the classifier diagnosed cytomegalovirus status with high specificity and sensitivity.

The CDR3 is made up of 14 amino acids. V lost 6 bases, J lost 3 bases, and 6 bases stayed unmatched. Germline V gene data show CDR1 as MNHEY and CDR2 as SVGAGI. The TCR comes from a man younger than 30 in good health and CMV-seronegative. The chain uses TRBV6-5 and TRBJ1-2, with 8 bases that match TRBD1. Material: PBMCs. The CDR3 loop is CASRLQGQDYGYTF. The CDR3 region has the DNA TGTGCCAGCAGGCTACAGGGACAGGACTATGGCTACACCTTC.